The 26 T cell receptor beta chains presented below share a single source sample, sequenced in a study of blood T cell repertoires in COVID-19. Assay: immunoSEQ multiplex PCR; the TCRdb copy retains only in-frame clones and omits some. The sample records 60,000 to 65,000 clones, 74% being singletons. What was sequenced was peripheral blood. The receptors were gathered from a woman older than 75 with acute or convalescent COVID-19.

The CDR3 bases are TGTGCCAGCAGTTTATGGACAGGCACAGATACGCAGTATTTT. Amino acids: CASSLWTGTDTQYF. The chain couples TRBV27 to TRBJ2-3; tentatively, D is TRBD1 (6 bases). CDR3 length equals 14 residues. V gave up 1 base and J gave up 1 base, with 6 bases separating them. The germline CDR1 and CDR2 sequences are MNHEY and SMNVEV (reference sequence).

The rearrangement uses TRBV5-1 and TRBJ1-2; perhaps TRBD1 as D (5 bases). In germline, CDR1 is SGHRS, CDR2 YFSETQ. The ends were cut back, 1 base at V and 1 base at J, with 11 bases in the middle. The CDR3 is 15 amino acids. The chain's CDR3 is CASSLSWGGNYGYTF. The CDR3 DNA reads as TGCGCCAGCAGCTTGAGTTGGGGGGGTAACTATGGCTACACCTTC.

The CDR3, as DNA: TGTGCCAGCAGCTCGACGGGACTAGCGGGAGTCACAGATACGCAGTATTTT. Encoded protein: CASSSTGLAGVTDTQYF. This rearrangement joins TRBV9 to TRBJ2-3, with 14 bases matching TRBD2. Per germline, CDR1 SGDLS and CDR2 YYNGEE. V lost 4 bases to trimming and J lost 2 bases; unmatched junction nucleotides: 6. The CDR3 contains 17 residues.

The chain combines TRBV19 with TRBJ2-7, with TRBD2 matching 8 bases. The CDR3 spans 14 residues. The V segment lost 7 bases and the J segment 6 bases; nucleotides outside the gene matches: 11. CDR1 LNHDA and CDR2 SQIVND come from the germline V gene (reference sequence). CDR3 DNA sequence: TGTGCCAGTACAAACGGGGGGGGAAGGACCGAGCAGTACTTC. Translating gives CASTNGGGRTEQYF.

The table lists this clone with a count of one. This rearrangement joins TRBV25-1 to TRBJ1-2, with 7 bases lining up with TRBD1. Germline values: CDR1 MGHDK, CDR2 SYGVNS. CDR3 size: 16 residues. V gave up 3 bases and J gave up 0 bases; unmatched junction bases: 7. CDR3 residues: CASSDTTTGSNYGYTF. CDR3 bases: TGTGCCAGCAGTGATACAACGACAGGGTCTAACTATGGCTACACCTTC.

The chain has TRBV5-1 and TRBJ2-5; 7 positions match TRBD2. The trim removed 4 bases at V and 5 bases at J, leaving 11 bases unmatched. The CDR3 has 15 residues. CDR1 is SGHRS and CDR2 is YFSETQ in the germline V gene. The CDR3 loop reads CASSRLGGKEETQYF. CDR3 nucleotides: TGCGCCAGCAGCCGGCTCGGGGGGAAGGAGGAGACCCAGTACTTC.

This chain joins TRBV5-4 and TRBJ2-1; D possibly corresponds to TRBD1 (5 bases). Trimming removed 0 bases from V and 0 bases from J, with 10 bases in between. Per germline, CDR1 SGHNT and CDR2 YYREEE (reference sequence). CDR3 length: 16 residues. CDR3 amino acids: CASSLGGSSSYNEQFF. The CDR3 DNA reads as TGTGCCAGCAGCTTGGGGGGCTCGAGCTCCTACAATGAGCAGTTCTTC.

This clone was picked up one time. The chain employs TRBV9 and TRBJ2-1, with TRBD2 matching 9 bases. Germline-derived CDR1 and CDR2 are SGDLS and YYNGEE. V was clipped by 4 bases and J by 10 bases; unmatched bases: 18. The CDR3 runs 17 residues. Here the CDR3 reads CASSTRAVAGVLGEQFF. For the CDR3, the DNA is TGTGCCAGCAGCACCCGAGCGGTAGCGGGAGTTTTGGGGGAGCAGTTCTTC.

This chain uses TRBV5-1 with TRBJ2-1; TRBD2 matches 12 bases. This CDR3 has 18 amino acids. Germline CDR1 is SGHRS and CDR2 is YFSETQ. The J segment lost 8 bases and the V segment lost 3 bases, leaving 15 bases of the junction unmatched. The CDR3 here is CASSSGRLAGGLEDEQFF. CDR3 coding DNA: TGCGCCAGCAGCTCGGGTCGTCTAGCGGGAGGGTTAGAGGATGAGCAGTTCTTC.

CDR3 coding DNA: TGTGCCAGCAGCATAGGACTAGCGGGAGGGGTGGAGACCCAGTACTTC. Translated: CASSIGLAGGVETQYF. The chain couples TRBV6-4 to TRBJ2-5; 15 nucleotides align to TRBD2. Germline CDR1 is MRHNA and CDR2 is SNTAGT. After removal of 6 bases from V and 5 bases from J, the junction contained 7 bases not matched to a gene. The length of the CDR3 is 16 residues.

This chain links TRBV27 with TRBJ2-1; 11 bases are shared with TRBD1. Germline CDR1 reads MNHEY; CDR2 reads SMNVEV (reference sequence). This CDR3 region has 15 residues. V lost 3 bases and J lost 6; bases outside the gene matches: 4. The CDR3 loop reads CASSLGTGGPNEQFF. CDR3 DNA: TGTGCCAGCAGTTTGGGGACAGGGGGTCCCAATGAGCAGTTCTTC.

This chain links TRBV19 with TRBJ1-4; 7 nucleotides line up with TRBD1. The CDR3 extends over 15 amino acids. Germline CDR1 reads LNHDA; CDR2 reads SQIVND (reference sequence). V was clipped by 9 bases and J by 7 bases; unmatched bases: 14. The DNA of the CDR3 is TGTGCCAGCAGGAATCCAGGACAGGTTCTTGAAAAACTGTTTTTT. Its protein is CASRNPGQVLEKLFF.

The chain combines TRBV7-2 with TRBJ2-1; 10 positions agree with TRBD2. The CDR3 has 15 amino acids. Germline lookup yields CDR1 SGHTA and CDR2 FQGNSA. The J segment lost 9 bases and the V segment lost 5 bases, leaving 10 bases of the junction unmatched. The DNA of the CDR3 is TGTGCCAGCAGCCCAACAGCGGGAGGGCCAGGTGAGCAGTTCTTC. Translation: CASSPTAGGPGEQFF.

V is TRBV4-3 and J is TRBJ1-5; possibly TRBD1 for D (5 bases). V was cut by 4 bases and J by 2 bases, with 18 bases left in between. The CDR3 has 17 amino acids. CDR1 and CDR2 from the germline V gene are LGHNA and YSLEER. This CDR3 reads CASSLRQPKYGNQPQHF. Written as DNA, the CDR3 is TGCGCCAGCAGCCTAAGACAGCCCAAATACGGCAATCAGCCCCAGCATTTT.

The J gene is TRBJ1-2, the V gene TRBV10-3, with D unresolved. The CDR3 contains 13 residues. Germline V lookup: CDR1 ENHRY, CDR2 SYGVKD. V lost 4 bases and J lost 4, with 10 bases in between. Written as DNA, the CDR3 is TGTGCCATCAGTGGAAGGGAGAGCTATGGCTACACCTTC. Translated: CAISGRESYGYTF.

The CDR3, as DNA: TGTGCCACCAGTGACCGCTCCTTTGGCGGGAGCTCCTACAATGAGCAGTTCTTC. Translation gives CATSDRSFGGSSYNEQFF. The genes are TRBV24-1 and TRBJ2-1; 7 bases map to TRBD2. The J segment lost 0 bases and the V segment lost 4 bases, leaving 11 bases of the junction unmatched. CDR1 and CDR2 (germline): KGHDR, SFDVKD. The CDR3 length is 18 residues.

This clone was seen just once. The chain carries TRBV20-1 and TRBJ2-1; 9 bases are shared with TRBD2. V lost 6 bases to trimming and J lost 7 bases; unmatched junction nucleotides: 1. The CDR3 has 11 amino acids. Germline V gene sequence: CDR1 DFQATT, CDR2 SNEGSKA (reference sequence). The CDR3 sequence: CSATSGNEQFF. The CDR3 nucleotides are TGCAGTGCCACTAGCGGGAATGAGCAGTTCTTC.

The chain has TRBV6-2 or TRBV6-3 and TRBJ2-7; 14 bases match TRBD2. The CDR3 consists of 18 residues. Trimming cost V 0 bases and J 6 bases; bases outside gene matches: 10. Germline loops: CDR1 MNHEY, CDR2 SVGEGT. The CDR3 DNA reads TGTGCCAGCAGTTACTCGGGACTAGCGGGAGTTCTTTTTGGCGAGCAGTACTTC. Protein product: CASSYSGLAGVLFGEQYF.

The gene calls are TRBV21-1 and TRBJ2-5; TRBD1, as called in the table, went unchecked against the DNA. TRBV21-1 is shown as a pseudogene. The length of the CDR3 is 16 residues. This CDR3 is CASSNSGQLLGETQYF. CDR3 DNA: TGTGCCAGCAGCAATTCAGGCCAGTTGTTAGGAGAGACCCAGTACTTC.

The V gene is TRBV3-1 (or the pseudogene TRBV3-2), the J gene TRBJ1-5, with TRBD1 identical over 8 bases. Germline CDR1 is LGHDT and CDR2 is YNNKEL (reference sequence). J gave up 7 bases and V 3 bases, and 11 bases lay outside the gene matches. The CDR3 runs 16 residues. This CDR3 is CASSQRGRGTGQPQHF. CDR3 nucleotides: TGTGCCAGCAGCCAGCGAGGGCGGGGGACAGGACAGCCCCAGCATTTT.

The chain is built from TRBV5-1 and TRBJ2-3, with D possibly matching TRBD2 (6 bases). V was shortened by 1 base and J by 4 bases, with 16 bases between the two germline ends. CDR3 length: 16 amino acids. Germline-derived CDR1 and CDR2 are SGHRS and YFSETQ. In DNA, the CDR3 is TGCGCCAGCAGCTTGTATCCGGGAGTGGCTGCAGATACGCAGTATTTT. Its translation: CASSLYPGVAADTQYF.

This clone is a singleton in its sample. The J gene is TRBJ2-1, the V gene TRBV4-3; the match to TRBD2 covers 8 bases. V was pared by 4 bases and J by 8 bases, with 4 bases of the junction left unmatched. Germline assignment: CDR1 LGHNA and CDR2 YSLEER. The CDR3 has 13 residues. The chain's CDR3 is CASSPGLAYEQFF. The DNA for the CDR3 is TGCGCCAGCAGCCCCGGACTAGCCTATGAGCAGTTCTTC.

This clone was recorded once. The chain recombines TRBV11-2 with TRBJ2-2; 7 bases agree with TRBD1. CDR3 size: 16 residues. With V trimmed by 7 bases and J by 6 bases, 14 bases remained unmatched. Germline CDR1 reads SGHAT; CDR2 reads FQNNGV. The CDR3 nucleotides are TGTGCCAGCACCCGGACAGGCTGGGGAAGTGCCGGGGAGCTGTTTTTT. Residues: CASTRTGWGSAGELFF.

The table lists this clone with a few counts. The rearrangement uses TRBV5-5 and TRBJ1-3; D is unresolved. V dropped 1 base and J dropped 2 bases, with 7 bases sitting between them. The CDR3 sequence is 14 residues long. Germline assignment: CDR1 SGHKS and CDR2 YYEKEE (reference sequence). This chain's CDR3 is CASSLSPAGNTIYF. In nucleotides, the CDR3 is TGTGCCAGCAGCTTGTCCCCCGCTGGAAACACCATATATTTT. The complete variable domain, with remaining parts taken from reference TRBV5-5 and TRBJ1-3, reads DAGVTQSPTHLIKTRGQQVTLRCSPISGHKSVSWYQQVLGQGPQFIFQYYEKEERGRGNFPDRFSARQFPNYSSELNVNALLLGDSALYLCASSLSPAGNTIYFGEGSWLTVV.

The genes are TRBV5-1 and TRBJ2-1; no firm D call. Per the germline V gene, CDR1 is SGHRS and CDR2 is YFSETQ. Deletions cut 0 bases from V and 9 bases from J, with 10 bases between. CDR3 length: 13 amino acids. The DNA of the CDR3 is TGCGCCAGCAGCTTGGTGGAGATGGCTGAGCAGTTCTTC. This codes for CASSLVEMAEQFF.

This chain joins TRBV29-1 and TRBJ1-2; D unresolved. Germline lookup yields CDR1 SQVTM and CDR2 ANQGSEA. The CDR3 spans 12 residues. V was clipped by 5 bases and J by 1 base, with 8 bases between them. The CDR3, as DNA: TGCAGCGTTACGGTGAATAACTATGGCTACACCTTC. Translating gives CSVTVNNYGYTF.